This T cell receptor (beta chain) stems from a study of low-dose radiotherapy and immunotherapy resistance in tumors. Whole-study context: For Cohort 1, fractions of 0.5 Gy were given every 2 weeks, reaching 6.5 Gy overall. Every two weeks, the protocol called for intravenous cyclophosphamide at 200 mg/m2. It was given one day before each radiation and immunotherapy administration. Patients took aspirin (300 mg orally, daily) for four cycles beginning at cycle 1 day 1.

V was cut by 5 bases and J by 5 bases, with 19 bases left in between. CDR3 length: 15 residues. Per germline, CDR1 MNHNY and CDR2 SVGAGI (reference sequence). TRAV- and TRBV-specific primers, spanning alpha and beta chains, primed first-strand cDNA. TCRs underwent 20 PCR cycles of amplification with a constant-region primer and V-primer adapter. TCRdb used MiXCR to reprocess the reads, holding one entry per CDR3 protein. The top ten hold roughly 2.8% of the sample, which has 80,000 to 90,000 distinct CDR3 sequences, roughly a sixth seen once. Many counts were recorded for this clonotype. The time point is: before trial treatment. Eligibility criteria specified advanced solid malignancies devoid of tumor-infiltrating lymphocytes.

The chain employs TRBV6-6 and TRBJ2-7; D is uncertain. The sequence came from a male donor with prostate cancer. Material: PBMCs, obtained before treatment. In DNA form, the CDR3 reads TGTGCCAGCAGTCCCTCGGCTGGGGTCGTCGACGAGCAGTACTTC. Translated, it gives CASSPSAGVVDEQYF.